The 30 T cell receptor beta chains below come from one sample, sequenced in a study of CD8+ T cells in alopecia areata. As for treatment: oral pan-JAK inhibitor, 5-10 mg twice daily. Once RNA had been extracted, it was reverse transcribed into cDNA to act as the sequencing template. Produced via immunoSEQ multiplex PCR; TCRdb's table is partial and in-frame only. Here the sample spans approximately 120,000 clones, approximately 60% being singletons. The sample was CD4+ T cells sorted from blood, taken at week 4, from a patient treated with tofacitinib. The receptors come from a human donor with alopecia areata.

This clone was seen only a few times. V usage is TRBV30 and J usage is TRBJ1-2; D is unclear. The CDR3 contains 13 residues. The V gene's germline CDR1 is GTSNPN and CDR2 SVGIG (reference sequence). Trimming cost V 2 bases and J 4 bases, with 11 bases left between them. In DNA form, the CDR3 reads TGTGCCTGGAGTCCCCGGGGTAGCTATGGCTACACCTTC. Translation: CAWSPRGSYGYTF.

This clone has a handful of counts. The chain recombines TRBV4-1 with TRBJ2-2; TRBD1 matches at 10 bases. The trim removed 1 base at V and 4 bases at J, leaving 9 bases unmatched. In germline, CDR1 is MGHRA, CDR2 YSYEKL. The CDR3 sequence is 18 residues long. The CDR3 region is CASSQGQGAQGPTGELFF. CDR3 nucleotide sequence: TGCGCCAGCAGCCAAGGACAGGGGGCGCAGGGCCCCACCGGGGAGCTGTTTTTT.

This clone was seen a few times. CDR3 nucleotides: TGTGCCAGCAGCCCCGAAAAGAGTAATGAAAAACTGTTTTTT. Protein product: CASSPEKSNEKLFF. This chain links TRBV4-2 with TRBJ1-4, with D unclear. The CDR3 length is 14 residues. Germline CDR1 and CDR2: LGHNA and YNFKEQ. The V end lost 4 bases, the J end lost 4 bases, and 10 bases lay between the germline ends.

V usage is TRBV4-3 and J usage is TRBJ2-7, with TRBD1 matching 7 bases. The V and J ends lost 1 base and 6 bases, in that order; junction bases with no gene match: 6. The CDR3 sequence is 14 residues long. CDR1 is LGHNA and CDR2 is YSLEER in the germline V gene. CDR3 DNA: TGCGCCAGCAGCCAAGGGCAGGGGGTGGGCGAGCAGTACTTC. It specifies CASSQGQGVGEQYF.

This clone was seen only a few times. V usage is TRBV30 and J usage is TRBJ1-1, with 11 bases that match TRBD1. Germline values: CDR1 GTSNPN, CDR2 SVGIG (reference sequence). CDR3 size: 18 residues. The V segment lost 1 base and the J segment 0 bases; nucleotides outside the gene matches: 10. CDR3 protein: CAWSGLGTGGTMNTEAFF. The DNA of the CDR3 is TGTGCCTGGAGTGGTCTCGGGACAGGGGGGACTATGAACACTGAAGCTTTCTTT.

This clone occurred a few times. This rearrangement joins TRBV5-4 to TRBJ2-5, with a weak D call TRBD1 (5 bases). The CDR3 consists of 14 residues. Per germline, CDR1 SGHNT and CDR2 YYREEE (reference sequence). V was pared by 3 bases and J by 3 bases, with 12 bases between. The CDR3 DNA reads TGTGCCAGCAGCTCTCGACCGGACAAAGAGACCCAGTACTTC. It is translated as CASSSRPDKETQYF.

This clone showed up just a few times. The CDR3 DNA follows: TGTGCCAGCAGCTTAGAAGGCAACTCCTACAATGAGCAGTTCTTC. Its translation: CASSLEGNSYNEQFF. J is TRBJ2-1 and V is TRBV7-8; D ambiguous. CDR3 length: 15 amino acids. The germline V gene has CDR1 SGHVS and CDR2 FQNEAQ. Trimming removed 1 base from V and 0 bases from J, with 7 bases in between. Variable domain in full (rest from reference TRBV7-8 and TRBJ2-1): GAGVSQSPRYKVAKRGQDVALRCDPISGHVSLFWYQQALGQGPEFLTYFQNEAQLDKSGLPSDRFFAERPEGSVSTLKIQRTQQEDSAVYLCASSLEGNSYNEQFFGPGTRLTVL.

J is TRBJ2-3 and V is TRBV6-6; perhaps TRBD1 as D (6 bases). Germline V CDR1 and CDR2: MNHNY, SVGAGI (reference sequence). V lost 6 bases, J lost 4 bases, and 14 bases lay in between. This CDR3 has 14 residues. CDR3 sequence (DNA): TGTGCCAGCAGCATACTACAGGGTTCAGATACGCAGTATTTT. The encoded protein is CASSILQGSDTQYF.

This rearrangement joins TRBV19 to TRBJ2-7; TRBD2 matches 13 bases. The CDR3 is made up of 20 amino acids. J gave up 2 bases and V 3 bases, and 16 bases lay outside the gene matches. Per the germline V gene, CDR1 is LNHDA and CDR2 is SQIVND (reference sequence). The CDR3 protein is CASSIGHAGLAGARTYEQYF. Written as DNA, the CDR3 is TGTGCCAGTAGTATTGGTCACGCTGGACTAGCGGGGGCCCGCACCTACGAGCAGTACTTC.

This clone was observed once. The chain employs TRBV7-2 and TRBJ2-5, with a tentative D call TRBD1 (5 bases). Trimming removed 5 bases at V and 7 bases at J, with 17 bases between. Germline loops: CDR1 SGHTA, CDR2 FQGNSA. There are 14 residues in the CDR3. In nucleotides, the CDR3 is TGTGCCAGCAGCATCGGACGGAATCAGGGGACCCAGTACTTC. This codes for CASSIGRNQGTQYF. Full variable domain (rest looked up from reference TRBV7-2 and TRBJ2-5): GAGVSQSPSNKVTEKGKDVELRCDPISGHTALYWYRQSLGQGLEFLIYFQGNSAPDKSGLPSDRFSAERTGGSVSTLTIQRTQQEDSAVYLCASSIGRNQGTQYFGPGTRLLVL.

The rearrangement joins TRBV29-1 to TRBJ1-1; TRBD1 aligns across 7 bases. V lost 7 bases and J lost 4; bases outside the gene matches: 9. The CDR3 runs to 13 residues. Germline values: CDR1 SQVTM, CDR2 ANQGSEA. The CDR3, as DNA: TGCAGCGCCCAGACAGGGCGCGGCACTGAAGCTTTCTTT. It encodes CSAQTGRGTEAFF.

This chain uses TRBV30 with TRBJ1-1; D is uncertain. CDR3 length equals 11 residues. Per germline, CDR1 GTSNPN and CDR2 SVGIG (reference sequence). Between the trimmed V and J ends, which lost 4 bases and 8 bases, there was a span of 11 bases. CDR3 sequence (DNA): TGTGCCTGGAAGGGAGGACGGGAAGCTTTCTTT. This gives the protein CAWKGGREAFF.

The gene calls are TRBV5-1 and TRBJ2-7; TRBD1 agrees at 8 bases. Per the germline V gene, CDR1 is SGHRS and CDR2 is YFSETQ. With V trimmed by 0 bases and J by 5 bases, 10 bases remained unmatched. This CDR3 spans 16 amino acids. For the CDR3, the DNA is TGCGCCAGCAGCTTGGGCCCTGGACAGGGTATCAACGAGCAGTACTTC. It specifies CASSLGPGQGINEQYF.

V gene TRBV30 combines with J gene TRBJ2-2; D is unresolved. The CDR3 runs to 12 residues. Trimming removed 2 bases from V and 7 bases from J, with 8 bases in between. Germline lookup yields CDR1 GTSNPN and CDR2 SVGIG (reference sequence). The DNA of the CDR3 is TGTGCCTGGAGTCTTGTTGACGGGGAGCTGTTTTTT. Amino acid sequence: CAWSLVDGELFF. Variable domain in full (rest from reference TRBV30 and TRBJ2-2): SQTIHQWPATLVQPVGSPLSLECTVEGTSNPNLYWYRQAAGRGLQLLFYSVGIGQISSEVPQNLSASRPQDRQFILSSKKLLLSDSGFYLCAWSLVDGELFFGEGSRLTVL.

This clone was found a few times. The CDR3 is CASSTPGTGADEQYF. The CDR3 DNA reads as TGTGCCAGCAGTACCCCCGGGACAGGGGCCGACGAGCAGTACTTC. The chain couples TRBV28 to TRBJ2-7; 10 bases agree with TRBD1. The J segment lost 5 bases and the V segment lost 5 bases, leaving 9 bases of the junction unmatched. Germline CDR1 is MDHEN and CDR2 is SYDVKM. This CDR3 spans 15 amino acids.

The chain is built from TRBV19 and TRBJ1-5; D is ambiguous. This CDR3 spans 13 amino acids. CDR1 and CDR2 (germline): LNHDA, SQIVND (reference sequence). The V end was cut by 3 bases, the J end by 4 bases, with 7 bases between. The CDR3 DNA is TGTGCCAGTAGTATGAACCCAAATCAGCCCCAGCATTTT. Translating gives CASSMNPNQPQHF.

V gene TRBV27 combines with J gene TRBJ2-7, with TRBD1 matching 8 bases. V gave up 5 bases and J gave up 2 bases; unmatched junction bases: 14. CDR1 is MNHEY and CDR2 is SMNVEV in the germline V gene (reference sequence). The CDR3 contains 17 residues. The CDR3 reads CASSHCEPGQATYEQYF. As DNA, the CDR3 is TGTGCCAGCAGTCACTGTGAACCGGGACAGGCCACCTACGAGCAGTACTTC.

The rearrangement joins TRBV30 to TRBJ2-7; D could derive from TRBD1 or TRBD2 (5 bases each). The CDR3 length is 13 residues. The germline CDR1 and CDR2 sequences are GTSNPN and SVGIG (reference sequence). The V end lost 0 bases, the J end lost 2 bases, and 8 bases lay between the germline ends. For the CDR3, the DNA is TGTGCCTGGAGTGTGGGGGAACCCTACGAGCAGTACTTC. This codes for CAWSVGEPYEQYF.

The gene calls are TRBV5-1 and TRBJ2-2; D might be TRBD1 (6 bases). CDR3 length: 16 residues. Per the germline V gene, CDR1 is SGHRS and CDR2 is YFSETQ. The ends were cut back, 0 bases at V and 3 bases at J, with 12 bases in the middle. The CDR3 DNA reads TGCGCCAGCAGCTTGGCCCAGGGGCCGTACACCGGGGAGCTGTTTTTT. Translating gives CASSLAQGPYTGELFF.

The chain couples TRBV5-6 to TRBJ2-6; D call uncertain. The ends were cut back, 0 bases at V and 4 bases at J, with 8 bases in the middle. Per the germline V gene, CDR1 is SGHDT and CDR2 is YYEEEE. The CDR3 has 15 amino acids. The CDR3 DNA reads as TGTGCCAGCAGCTTGGCCGGCAGCGGGGCCAACGTCCTGACTTTC. Protein product: CASSLAGSGANVLTF.

CDR3 coding DNA: TGTGCCTGGAGTCCTTCTGGGCGGGGCGACATCCCGGGGGAGCTGTTTTTT. Residues: CAWSPSGRGDIPGELFF. The rearrangement links TRBV30 to TRBJ2-2; a weak D match, TRBD2 (6 bases). This CDR3 region has 17 residues. V lost 2 bases and J 8 bases, leaving 24 bases between the germline ends. Germline-derived CDR1 and CDR2 are GTSNPN and SVGIG (reference sequence). The entire variable domain, with the rest obtained from reference TRBV30 and TRBJ2-2, is as follows: SQTIHQWPATLVQPVGSPLSLECTVEGTSNPNLYWYRQAAGRGLQLLFYSVGIGQISSEVPQNLSASRPQDRQFILSSKKLLLSDSGFYLCAWSPSGRGDIPGELFFGEGSRLTVL.

The V and J genes are TRBV9 and TRBJ1-2, with D unresolved. Per the germline V gene, CDR1 is SGDLS and CDR2 is YYNGEE. The ends were cut back, 0 bases at V and 0 bases at J, with 6 bases in the middle. The CDR3 is 14 amino acids. The CDR3 coding sequence is TGTGCCAGCAGCGTAGGGCGGTCTAACTATGGCTACACCTTC. This translates into CASSVGRSNYGYTF.

V gene TRBV29-1 combines with J gene TRBJ1-2; no clear D. The CDR3 covers 13 residues. V was pared by 6 bases and J by 3 bases, with 14 bases between. Germline assignment: CDR1 SQVTM and CDR2 ANQGSEA. Here the CDR3 DNA reads TGCAGCGTAGACCGGGTCCGAGACTATGGCTACACCTTC. It is translated as CSVDRVRDYGYTF. Together with reference TRBV29-1 and TRBJ1-2, the CDR3 gives the full variable domain: SAVISQKPSRDICQRGTSLTIQCQVDSQVTMMFWYRQQPGQSLTLIATANQGSEATYESGFVIDKFPISRPNLTFSTLTVSNMSPEDSSIYLCSVDRVRDYGYTFGSGTRLTVV.

This clone was seen only a few times. This chain links TRBV6-6 with TRBJ2-3; D remains unclear. V lost 6 bases and J lost 2, with 9 bases in between. This CDR3 has 13 residues. Looked up from germline, CDR1 is MNHNY and CDR2 is SVGAGI (reference sequence). CDR3 sequence (DNA): TGTGCCAGCAGGCGAGATAACACAGATACGCAGTATTTT. Encoded protein: CASRRDNTDTQYF.

This chain uses TRBV9 with TRBJ2-3, with D perhaps matching TRBD2 (6 bases). CDR1 is SGDLS, CDR2 YYNGEE, per germline. The CDR3 has 20 residues. V lost 0 bases, J lost 0 bases, and 23 bases lay in between. This chain's CDR3 is CASSVALAGIQSTSTDTQYF. CDR3 coding DNA: TGTGCCAGCAGCGTAGCTCTGGCGGGAATACAATCTACTAGCACAGATACGCAGTATTTT.

J is TRBJ2-7 and V is TRBV29-1, with D maybe TRBD2 (5 bases). V was cut by 4 bases and J by 3 bases, with 19 bases left in between. Germline V gene data show CDR1 as SQVTM and CDR2 as ANQGSEA. This CDR3 region has 15 residues. DNA for the CDR3: TGCAGCGTTGCTACCCCCGGTCCGAGGGACTACGAGCAGTACTTC. Amino acids: CSVATPGPRDYEQYF.

The rearrangement uses TRBV19 and TRBJ1-5; D possibly corresponds to TRBD1 (5 bases). The germline V gene has CDR1 LNHDA and CDR2 SQIVND (reference sequence). The V and J ends lost 6 bases and 0 bases respectively, with 15 bases between them. The CDR3 runs to 16 residues. The CDR3 protein is CASRDWDEYSNQPQHF. The CDR3 DNA sequence: TGTGCCAGTAGGGATTGGGACGAATATAGCAATCAGCCCCAGCATTTT.

The V call is TRBV5-6, the J call TRBJ1-1; D is ambiguous. V lost 0 bases and J 3 bases, leaving 6 bases between the germline ends. The CDR3 has 13 residues. The germline V gene encodes CDR1 SGHDT and CDR2 YYEEEE. The CDR3 sequence: CASSLEHHTEAFF. CDR3 sequence (DNA): TGTGCCAGCAGCTTGGAACACCACACTGAAGCTTTCTTT.

The chain has TRBV11-2 and TRBJ2-5, with D tentatively TRBD1 or TRBD2 (5 bases each). Germline loops: CDR1 SGHAT, CDR2 FQNNGV. The CDR3 extends over 15 amino acids. Deletions cut 2 bases from V and 3 bases from J, with 13 bases between. The CDR3 here is CASSLRGTTEETQYF. Here the CDR3 DNA reads TGTGCCAGCAGCTTAAGAGGGACGACCGAAGAGACCCAGTACTTC.

This chain connects TRBV7-9 to TRBJ1-2, with D uncertain. The CDR3 has 11 amino acids. Trimming removed 2 bases at V and 8 bases at J, with 6 bases between. The germline CDR1 and CDR2 sequences are SEHNR and FQNEAQ (reference sequence). CDR3 coding DNA: TGTGCCAGCAGCTTATCGGGGGGCTACACCTTC. Its translation is CASSLSGGYTF. The variable domain in full, with the rest retrieved from reference TRBV7-9 and TRBJ1-2, is DTGVSQNPRHKITKRGQNVTFRCDPISEHNRLYWYRQTLGQGPEFLTYFQNEAQLEKSRLLSDRFSAERPKGSFSTLEIQRTEQGDSAMYLCASSLSGGYTFGSGTRLTVV.